A single sample is the source of the 13 T cell receptor beta chains below, sequenced in a study of blood T cells in healthy people across ages. For the second PCR, which ran for 7 to 11 cycles, a sample-barcoded 5' primer and a J-beta primer mix were used. MiXCR, run by TCRdb on the 5' RACE reads, gives a single entry per CDR3 protein. The table records 750,000 to 850,000 distinct CDR3 sequences, more than 20% of them present only once. The data were also submitted as part of a second study, on T cells of mothers and their children.

The specimen sequenced was blood. These TCRs come from a boy between 10 and 17 years old in good health.

This clonotype was found once. J is TRBJ2-3 and V is TRBV4-2; 9 bases map to TRBD2. The CDR3 has 17 residues. The ends lost 1 base at V and 0 bases at J; junction bases unmatched: 5. Germline V gives CDR1 LGHNA, CDR2 YNFKEQ. The CDR3 here is CASSQALSGGSTDTQYF. CDR3 bases: TGTGCCAGCAGCCAAGCGCTTAGCGGGGGTAGCACAGATACGCAGTATTTT.

This clonotype was seen a handful of times. The V and J genes are TRBV28 and TRBJ2-5, with TRBD1 matching 11 bases. V dropped 4 bases and J dropped 5; count of bases not matched to a gene: 6. Germline CDR1 MDHEN, CDR2 SYDVKM. The CDR3 covers 15 residues. DNA of the CDR3: TGTGCCAGCAGTTGGGGACAGGGGGACGGGGAGACCCAGTACTTC. Translated, it gives CASSWGQGDGETQYF.

The rearrangement links TRBV7-9 to TRBJ2-5, with unresolved D. Near its end, the DNA agrees better with TRBJ2-7, so the J call may be wrong. The CDR3 has 13 amino acids. CDR1 is SEHNR, CDR2 FQNEAQ, per germline (reference sequence). CDR3 sequence reads: CASSRPGSYEQYF. The CDR3 coding sequence is TGTGCCAGCAGCCGACCCGGATCCTACGAGCAGTACTTC.

This clonotype was counted a few times. The chain joins TRBV3-1 to TRBJ2-5; TRBD1 matches at 7 bases. TRBJ2-7 explains the end of the DNA better; the J call may be wrong. The CDR3 extends over 16 amino acids. Germline assignment: CDR1 LGHDT and CDR2 YNNKEL (reference sequence). The CDR3: CATHRTRDSPSYEQYF. DNA of the CDR3: TGTGCCACCCACCGAACACGGGACAGTCCTTCCTACGAGCAGTACTTC.

The V call is TRBV7-2, the J call TRBJ2-1; TRBD2 matches at 9 bases. Per the germline V gene, CDR1 is SGHTA and CDR2 is FQGNSA. The CDR3 contains 15 residues. With 1 base clipped from V and 6 bases from J, the junction kept 4 bases outside the gene matches. The CDR3 spells CASSLELAGRNEQFF. Here the CDR3 DNA reads TGTGCCAGCAGCTTAGAACTAGCGGGCCGCAATGAGCAGTTCTTC.

The chain employs TRBV28 and TRBJ2-5; D tentatively reads TRBD1 or TRBD2 (5 bases each). This CDR3 comprises 11 residues. The V gene's germline CDR1 is MDHEN and CDR2 SYDVKM. Deletions cut 7 bases from V and 9 bases from J, with 12 bases between. CDR3: CASTEEGSQYF. The CDR3 DNA reads as TGTGCCAGCACCGAAGAGGGGTCCCAGTACTTC. Variable domain in full (rest from reference TRBV28 and TRBJ2-5): DVKVTQSSRYLVKRTGEKVFLECVQDMDHENMFWYRQDPGLGLRLIYFSYDVKMKEKGDIPEGYSVSREKKERFSLILESASTNQTSMYLCASTEEGSQYFGPGTRLLVL.

This sequence joins TRBV29-1 and TRBJ2-7; the match to TRBD1 covers 10 bases. CDR1 and CDR2 from the germline V gene are SQVTM and ANQGSEA. The CDR3 spans 13 residues. V lost 8 bases to trimming and J lost 5 bases; unmatched junction nucleotides: 9. The chain's CDR3 is CSIRQGANHEQYF. The CDR3 nucleotides are TGCAGCATAAGACAGGGGGCGAACCACGAGCAGTACTTC.

This clonotype occurred a few times. This chain joins TRBV7-6 and TRBJ2-1; perhaps TRBD2 as D (6 bases). The CDR3 sequence is 15 residues long. From germline, CDR1 is SGHVS and CDR2 FNYEAQ. The ends were cut back, 10 bases at V and 2 bases at J, with 18 bases in the middle. The DNA for the CDR3 is TGTGCCACCAACCCAAACGGGAGAACCTACAATGAGCAGTTCTTC. It specifies CATNPNGRTYNEQFF.

This clonotype was recorded a few times. The genes are TRBV9 and TRBJ2-5; 9 bases align to TRBD2. After removal of 6 bases from V and 1 base from J, the junction contained 7 bases not matched to a gene. This CDR3 has 15 residues. Germline CDR1 is SGDLS and CDR2 is YYNGEE. For the CDR3, the DNA is TGTGCCAGCATCACGCGGGAGGGGGTCCAAGAGACCCAGTACTTC. Translated, it gives CASITREGVQETQYF.

This clonotype showed up just a few times. The CDR3 loop reads CASSLVLAGSVQYF. The CDR3 bases are TGTGCCAGCAGCTTAGTACTAGCTGGGAGTGTTCAGTACTTC. This sequence joins TRBV11-2 and TRBJ2-4; TRBD2 might be the D (6 bases). The CDR3 has 14 residues. Germline CDR1 and CDR2: SGHAT and FQNNGV. V was trimmed by 1 base and J by 11 bases, leaving 15 bases between them.

This clonotype has a handful of counts. The chain employs TRBV9 and TRBJ2-7; TRBD2 might be the D (6 bases). The germline CDR1 and CDR2 sequences are SGDLS and YYNGEE. The CDR3 contains 14 residues. V dropped 0 bases and J dropped 4 bases, with 11 bases sitting between them. The DNA of the CDR3 is TGTGCCAGCAGCGTAGCTACGGCGGGATACGAGCAGTACTTC. This codes for CASSVATAGYEQYF.

This chain links TRBV20-1 with TRBJ1-5; 7 bases match TRBD1. The J segment lost 3 bases and the V segment lost 6 bases, leaving 11 bases of the junction unmatched. This CDR3 is 15 amino acids long. Germline values: CDR1 DFQATT, CDR2 SNEGSKA (reference sequence). Here the CDR3 reads CSASPPTGPNQPQHF. The CDR3 DNA is TGCAGTGCCAGCCCGCCGACAGGGCCCAATCAGCCCCAGCATTTT.

V usage is TRBV12-3 or TRBV12-4 and J usage is TRBJ2-5, with 8 bases matching TRBD2. The J call is uncertain, as TRBJ2-7 better fits the DNA end. The CDR3 contains 14 residues. The CDR3 protein is CASRNAGGPYEQYF. As DNA, the CDR3 is TGTGCCAGCAGAAACGCGGGAGGCCCCTACGAGCAGTACTTC.